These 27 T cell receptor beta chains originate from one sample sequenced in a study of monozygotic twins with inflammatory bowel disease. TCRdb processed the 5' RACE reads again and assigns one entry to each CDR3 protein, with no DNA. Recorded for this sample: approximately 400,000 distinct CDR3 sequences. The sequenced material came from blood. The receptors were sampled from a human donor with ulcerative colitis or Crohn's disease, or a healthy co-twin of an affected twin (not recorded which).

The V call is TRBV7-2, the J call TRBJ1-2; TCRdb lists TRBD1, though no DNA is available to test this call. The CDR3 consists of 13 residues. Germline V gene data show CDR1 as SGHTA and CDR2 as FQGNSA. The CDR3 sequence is CASSLPGRDGYTF.

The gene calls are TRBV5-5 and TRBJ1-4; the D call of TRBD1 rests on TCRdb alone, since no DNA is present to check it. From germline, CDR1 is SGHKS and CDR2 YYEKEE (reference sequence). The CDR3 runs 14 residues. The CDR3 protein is CASSLGQGSEKLFF.

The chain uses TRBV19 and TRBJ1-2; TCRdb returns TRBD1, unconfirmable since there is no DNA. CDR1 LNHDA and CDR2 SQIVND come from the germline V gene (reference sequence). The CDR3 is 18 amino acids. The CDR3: CASTTPMGGSPSNYGYTF.

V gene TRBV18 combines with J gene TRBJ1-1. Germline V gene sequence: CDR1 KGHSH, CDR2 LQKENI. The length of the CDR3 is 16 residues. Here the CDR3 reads CASSSLSGVENTEAFF.

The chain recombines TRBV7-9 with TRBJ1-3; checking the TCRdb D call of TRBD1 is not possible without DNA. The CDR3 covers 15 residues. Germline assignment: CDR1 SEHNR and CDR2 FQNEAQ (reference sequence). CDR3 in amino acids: CASRGTGSIGNTIYF.

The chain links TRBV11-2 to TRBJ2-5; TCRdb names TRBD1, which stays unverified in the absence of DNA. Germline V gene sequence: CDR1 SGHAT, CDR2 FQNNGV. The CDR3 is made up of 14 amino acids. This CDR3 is CASSSDRGQETQYF.

CDR3 residues: CASSHPGTGSSGNTIYF. This rearrangement joins TRBV4-1 to TRBJ1-3; checking the TCRdb D call of TRBD1 is not possible without DNA. This CDR3 is 17 amino acids long. The germline V gene has CDR1 MGHRA and CDR2 YSYEKL.

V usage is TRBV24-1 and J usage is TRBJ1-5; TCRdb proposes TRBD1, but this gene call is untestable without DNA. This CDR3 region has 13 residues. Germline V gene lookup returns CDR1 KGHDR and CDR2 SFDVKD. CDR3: CATSAQGFQPQHF.

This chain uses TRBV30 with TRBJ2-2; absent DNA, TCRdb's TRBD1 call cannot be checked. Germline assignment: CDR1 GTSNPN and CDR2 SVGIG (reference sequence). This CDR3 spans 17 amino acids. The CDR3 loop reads CAWSVLGGASEVGELFF.

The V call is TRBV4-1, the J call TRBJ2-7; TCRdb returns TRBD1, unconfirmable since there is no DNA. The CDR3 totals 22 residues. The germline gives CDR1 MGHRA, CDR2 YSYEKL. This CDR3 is CASSQGGQVRTEPGSSLYEQYF.

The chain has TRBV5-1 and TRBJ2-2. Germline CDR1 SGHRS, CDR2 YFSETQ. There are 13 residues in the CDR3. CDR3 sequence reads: CASSLAEVGELFF.

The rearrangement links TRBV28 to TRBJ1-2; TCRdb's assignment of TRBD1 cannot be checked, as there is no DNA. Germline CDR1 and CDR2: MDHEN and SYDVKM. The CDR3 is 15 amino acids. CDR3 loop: CASSLAFKTGDGYTF.

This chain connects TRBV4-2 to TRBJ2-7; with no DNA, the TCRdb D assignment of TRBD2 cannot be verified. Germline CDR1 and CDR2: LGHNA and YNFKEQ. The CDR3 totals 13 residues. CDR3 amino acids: CASSHISGDEQYF.

CDR3 region: CSAPTSGAFTDTQYF. V and J are TRBV20-1 and TRBJ2-3; with no DNA, the TCRdb D assignment of TRBD2 cannot be verified. The germline gives CDR1 DFQATT, CDR2 SNEGSKA (reference sequence). The CDR3 spans 15 residues.

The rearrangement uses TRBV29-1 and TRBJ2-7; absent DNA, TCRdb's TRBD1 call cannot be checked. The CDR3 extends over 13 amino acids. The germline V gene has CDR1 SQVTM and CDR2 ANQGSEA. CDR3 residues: CSVVTRTSYEQYF.

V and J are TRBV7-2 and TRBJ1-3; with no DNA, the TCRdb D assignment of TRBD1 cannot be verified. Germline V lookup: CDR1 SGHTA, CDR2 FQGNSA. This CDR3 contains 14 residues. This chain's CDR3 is CASRTTGGSNTIYF.

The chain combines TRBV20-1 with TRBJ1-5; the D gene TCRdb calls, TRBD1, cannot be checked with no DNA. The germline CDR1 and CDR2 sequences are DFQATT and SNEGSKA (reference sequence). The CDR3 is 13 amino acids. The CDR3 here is CSAREQGDQPQHF.

Here the CDR3 reads CASSPTPPGQGAFSAKNIQYF. The chain is built from TRBV9 and TRBJ2-4; lacking DNA, the TRBD1 call made by TCRdb goes unchecked. This CDR3 region has 21 residues. CDR1 and CDR2 from the germline V gene are SGDLS and YYNGEE.

CDR3 residues: CASSPLTGAVQYF. V and J are TRBV18 and TRBJ2-7; the TCRdb D gene call, TRBD1, has no DNA to confirm it. Germline-derived CDR1 and CDR2 are KGHSH and LQKENI. CDR3 length equals 13 residues.

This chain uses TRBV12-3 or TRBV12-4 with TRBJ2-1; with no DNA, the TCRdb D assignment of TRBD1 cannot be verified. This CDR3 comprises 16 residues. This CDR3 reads CASSPLGGSSYNEQFF.

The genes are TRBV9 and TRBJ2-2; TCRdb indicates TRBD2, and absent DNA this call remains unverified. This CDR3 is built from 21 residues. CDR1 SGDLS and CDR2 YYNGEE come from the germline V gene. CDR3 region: CASSVVSPTRGVRRLTGELFF.

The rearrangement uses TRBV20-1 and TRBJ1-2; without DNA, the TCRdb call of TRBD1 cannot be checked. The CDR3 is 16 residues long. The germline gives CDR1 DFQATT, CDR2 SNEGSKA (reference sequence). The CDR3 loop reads CSAREGEGAVRYGYTF.

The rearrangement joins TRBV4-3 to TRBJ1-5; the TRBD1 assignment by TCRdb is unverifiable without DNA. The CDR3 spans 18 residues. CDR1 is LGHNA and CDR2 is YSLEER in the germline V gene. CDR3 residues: CASSQARTGGLSDQPQHF.

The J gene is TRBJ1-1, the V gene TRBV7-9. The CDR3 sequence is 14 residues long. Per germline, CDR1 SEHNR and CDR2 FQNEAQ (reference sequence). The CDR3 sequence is CASSPLTMNTEAFF.

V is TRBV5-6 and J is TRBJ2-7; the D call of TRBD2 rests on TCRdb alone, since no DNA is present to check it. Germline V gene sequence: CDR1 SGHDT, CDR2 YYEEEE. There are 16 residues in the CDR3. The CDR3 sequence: CASSPSPTAPPYEQYF.

CDR3 residues: CASSESAGGNEQFF. This chain connects TRBV25-1 to TRBJ2-1; the D call from TCRdb, TRBD2, cannot be confirmed without DNA. The CDR3 covers 14 residues. Germline-derived CDR1 and CDR2 are MGHDK and SYGVNS.

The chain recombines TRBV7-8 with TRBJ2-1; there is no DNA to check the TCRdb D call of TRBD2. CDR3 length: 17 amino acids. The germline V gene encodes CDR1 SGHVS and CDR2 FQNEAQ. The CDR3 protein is CASGTGTSGRYARDQFF.